A selection of T cell receptor beta chains follows, all from one sample in a study of T cell responses to AZD1222 COVID-19 vaccine. Measured with immunoSEQ multiplex PCR; TCRdb has only the in-frame clones, and not every one. The table has some 120,000 clones, around 94% seen once. The sequenced sample was peripheral blood, obtained on day 0 of AZD1222 vaccination. Receptor source: an adult in good health. Each CDR3 is given with its conserved first and last residue. D genes are given only for firm matches. A row's size may be missing; if present it is once, few, many or a size class.

>TRBJ1-1|TRBV3-1/TRBV3-2|NA|NA
CASSQSGRNTEAFF
TGTGCCAGCAGCCAATCCGGGAGGAACACTGAAGCTTTCTTT
>TRBJ2-1|TRBV7-9|TRBD2|NA
CASSFVRGGYNEQFF
TGTGCCAGCAGCTTTGTGCGGGGGGGCTACAATGAGCAGTTCTTC
>TRBJ2-1|TRBV19|TRBD2|NA
CASSFGGGAYNEQFF
TGTGCCAGTAGTTTCGGGGGAGGGGCCTACAATGAGCAGTTCTTC
>TRBJ2-4|TRBV6-5|NA|NA
CASNLPGTQNIQYF
TGTGCCAGCAACCTCCCAGGGACCCAAAACATTCAGTACTTC
>TRBJ2-5|TRBV6-1|NA|NA
CATRGLETQYF
TGTGCTACACGTGGGTTAGAGACCCAGTACTTC
>TRBJ1-2|TRBV30|NA|few
CAWSRRGVANGYTF
TGTGCCTGGAGTAGGCGGGGAGTGGCAAATGGCTACACCTTC
>TRBJ2-1|TRBV13|TRBD2|NA
CASSIGTSMLFF
TGTGCCAGCAGCATCGGGACTAGTATGTTATTCTTC
>TRBJ2-5|TRBV4-3|TRBD1|NA
CASSHTGTGKETQYF
TGCGCCAGCAGCCACACCGGGACAGGGAAAGAGACCCAGTACTTC
>TRBJ1-6|TRBV10-3|NA|NA
CATQNTGFGGIDSPLHF
TGTGCCACCCAAAATACAGGGTTTGGCGGGATTGATTCACCCCTCCACTTT
>TRBJ2-7|TRBV19|TRBD1|NA
CASSIDRGYEQYF
TGTGCCAGTAGTATTGACAGGGGCTACGAGCAGTACTTC
>TRBJ2-1|TRBV19|TRBD1|NA
CASSPRQGRVNEQFF
TGTGCCAGTAGTCCTCGACAGGGGCGGGTCAATGAGCAGTTCTTC
>TRBJ1-4|TRBV9|NA|NA
CASSPGTLDSEKLFF
TGTGCCAGCAGCCCGGGGACATTAGATAGTGAAAAACTGTTTTTT
>TRBJ1-1|TRBV2|NA|NA
CASSEGTPPEAFF
TGTGCCAGCAGTGAAGGGACACCCCCAGAAGCTTTCTTT
>TRBJ2-1|TRBV7-2|TRBD1|NA
CASSTRQGPNEQFF
TGTGCCAGCAGCACCCGACAGGGACCCAATGAGCAGTTCTTC
>TRBJ2-1|TRBV19|TRBD2|NA
CASTLSGLGDEQFF
TGTGCCAGTACCCTTTCGGGACTAGGGGATGAGCAGTTCTTC
>TRBJ1-4|TRBV18|NA|NA
CASSPADLSNEKLFF
TGTGCCAGCTCACCAGCGGACCTTTCTAATGAAAAACTGTTTTTT
>TRBJ2-1|TRBV30|TRBD1|once
CAWSVGQGSRDEQFF
TGTGCCTGGAGTGTAGGACAGGGGAGTCGTGATGAGCAGTTCTTC
>TRBJ1-3|TRBV2|NA|NA
CASRGDKGQSSGNTIYF
TGTGCCAGCAGGGGTGATAAAGGACAGAGCTCTGGAAACACCATATATTTT
>TRBJ2-3|TRBV6-5|TRBD2|NA
CASVRLAGEEDTQYF
TGTGCCAGTGTGCGACTAGCGGGAGAGGAAGATACGCAGTATTTT
>TRBJ1-5|TRBV12-3/TRBV12-4|NA|NA
CASSSAGDQPQHF
TGTGCCAGCAGTTCGGCCGGCGATCAGCCCCAGCATTTT
>TRBJ1-3|TRBV18|NA|NA
CASSPVLGLLSSGNTIYF
TGTGCCAGCTCGCCGGTTTTAGGATTACTAAGCTCTGGAAACACCATATATTTT